Here is one T cell receptor (beta chain) with its context. TRAV- and TRBV-specific primers primed first-strand cDNA, covering alpha and beta chains. Both a constant-region primer and a V-primer adapter served to amplify TCRs across 15 to 20 PCR cycles. TCRdb called the reads again in MiXCR, with one record for every CDR3 protein. The table records approximately 12,000 distinct CDR3 sequences, 60% of them present only once. The CDR3 runs to 14 residues. J was trimmed by 8 bases and V by 3 bases; bases with no gene match: 6. Germline assignment: CDR1 SGDLS and CDR2 YYNGEE. This record belongs to a study of low-dose radiotherapy and immunotherapy resistance in tumors. Overall study: On an every-two-weeks schedule, patients received intravenous nivolumab 240 mg, along with ipilimumab 1 mg/kg every six weeks.

The rearrangement uses TRBV9 and TRBJ2-1; TRBD2 agrees at 9 bases. The TCR originated in a human donor with advanced metastatic prostate, ovarian, gallbladder or colorectal cancer (not recorded which). This table probably holds off-target reads from a library built for another chain. CDR3 sequence (DNA): TGTGCCAGCAGCGCACAGACTAGCGGCGATGAGCAGTTCTTC. Translated, it gives CASSAQTSGDEQFF.